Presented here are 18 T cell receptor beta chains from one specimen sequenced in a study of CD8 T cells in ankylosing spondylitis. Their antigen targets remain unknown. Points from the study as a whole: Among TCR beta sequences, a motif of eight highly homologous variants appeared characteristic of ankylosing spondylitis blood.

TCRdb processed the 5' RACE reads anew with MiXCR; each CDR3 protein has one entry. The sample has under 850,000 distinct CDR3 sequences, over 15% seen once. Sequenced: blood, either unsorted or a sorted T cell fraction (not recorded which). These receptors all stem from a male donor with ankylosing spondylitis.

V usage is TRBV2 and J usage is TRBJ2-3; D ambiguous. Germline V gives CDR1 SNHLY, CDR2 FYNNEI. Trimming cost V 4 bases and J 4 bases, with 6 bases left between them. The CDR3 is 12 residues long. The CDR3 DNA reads TGTGCCAGCAGTGGGACCTCAGATACGCAGTATTTT. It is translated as CASSGTSDTQYF.

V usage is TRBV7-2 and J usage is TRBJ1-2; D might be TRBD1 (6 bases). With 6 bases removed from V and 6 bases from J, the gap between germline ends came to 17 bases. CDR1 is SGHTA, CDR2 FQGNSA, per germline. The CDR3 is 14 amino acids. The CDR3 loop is CASRDSQGWNGYTF. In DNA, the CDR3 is TGTGCCAGCAGGGACAGCCAGGGTTGGAATGGCTACACCTTC.

CDR3 DNA: TGCGCCAGCAGCTTAGCGGGCGCATCGCCTGGTACGCAGTATTTT. Protein sequence: CASSLAGASPGTQYF. The V and J genes are TRBV5-1 and TRBJ2-3, with D maybe TRBD2 (6 bases). Deletions cut 2 bases from V and 8 bases from J, with 18 bases between. The germline gives CDR1 SGHRS, CDR2 YFSETQ. This CDR3 is 15 amino acids long.

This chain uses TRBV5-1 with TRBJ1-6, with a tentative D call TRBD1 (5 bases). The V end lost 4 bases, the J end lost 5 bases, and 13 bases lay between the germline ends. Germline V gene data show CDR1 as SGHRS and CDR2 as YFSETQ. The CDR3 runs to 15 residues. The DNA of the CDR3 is TGCGCCAGCAGCCGCCTGGGGACCGATAATTCACCCCTCCACTTT. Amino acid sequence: CASSRLGTDNSPLHF.

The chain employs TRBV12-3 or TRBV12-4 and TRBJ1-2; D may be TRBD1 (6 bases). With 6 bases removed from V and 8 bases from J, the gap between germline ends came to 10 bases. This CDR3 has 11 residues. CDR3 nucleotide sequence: TGTGCCAGCAGCAGGGACATCGGCTACACCTTC. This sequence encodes CASSRDIGYTF.

In DNA form, the CDR3 reads TGTGCCAGCAGCCAAGTTCCTGTTTCGAGCGGGAGGCCCTACAATGAGCAGTTCTTC. The encoded protein is CASSQVPVSSGRPYNEQFF. This rearrangement joins TRBV3-1 to TRBJ2-1; 9 bases map to TRBD2. The CDR3 loop spans 19 amino acids. Germline CDR1 is LGHDT and CDR2 is YNNKEL (reference sequence). V shed 1 base, J shed 2 bases, and the junction held 12 bases outside the gene matches.

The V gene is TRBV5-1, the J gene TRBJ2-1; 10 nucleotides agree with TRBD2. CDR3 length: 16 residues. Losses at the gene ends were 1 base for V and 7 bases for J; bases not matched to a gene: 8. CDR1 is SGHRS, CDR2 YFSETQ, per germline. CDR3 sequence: CASSLSASGSGNEQFF. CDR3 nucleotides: TGCGCCAGCAGCTTGTCGGCTAGCGGGAGTGGGAATGAGCAGTTCTTC.

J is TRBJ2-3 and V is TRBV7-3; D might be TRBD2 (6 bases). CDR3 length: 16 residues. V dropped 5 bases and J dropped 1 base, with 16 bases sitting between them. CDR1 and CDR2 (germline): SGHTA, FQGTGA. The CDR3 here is CASSLKAGLGTDTQYF. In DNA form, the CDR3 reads TGTGCCAGCAGCCTTAAAGCGGGCCTGGGCACAGATACGCAGTATTTT.

CDR3 coding DNA: TGTGCCAGCAGCAAGGGACTAGCGGGAGGGATCGGAAGCGAGCAGTACTTC. It is translated as CASSKGLAGGIGSEQYF. The J gene is TRBJ2-7, the V gene TRBV5-4; 16 bases map to TRBD2. The CDR3 has 17 residues. V shed 4 bases, J shed 6 bases, and the junction held 10 bases outside the gene matches. Germline CDR1 SGHNT, CDR2 YYREEE (reference sequence).

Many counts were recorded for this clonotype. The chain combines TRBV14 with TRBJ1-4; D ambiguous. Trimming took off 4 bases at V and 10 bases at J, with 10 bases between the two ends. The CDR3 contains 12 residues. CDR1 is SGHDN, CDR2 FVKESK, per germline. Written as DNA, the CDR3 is TGTGCCAGCAGCCGGCGTGAGGGAAAACTGTTTTTT. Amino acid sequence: CASSRREGKLFF.

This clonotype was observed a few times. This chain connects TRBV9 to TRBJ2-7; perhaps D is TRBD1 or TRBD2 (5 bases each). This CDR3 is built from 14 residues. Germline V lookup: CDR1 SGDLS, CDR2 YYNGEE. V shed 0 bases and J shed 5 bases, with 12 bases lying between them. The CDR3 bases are TGTGCCAGCAGCGTAGGGGGGAACGGGGACGAGCAGTACTTC. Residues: CASSVGGNGDEQYF.

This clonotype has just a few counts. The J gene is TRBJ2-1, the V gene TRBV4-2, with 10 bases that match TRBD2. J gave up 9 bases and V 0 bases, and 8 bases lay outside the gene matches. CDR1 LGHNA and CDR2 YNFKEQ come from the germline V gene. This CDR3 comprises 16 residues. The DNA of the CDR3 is TGTGCCAGCAGCCAAGATGCCCGTAGCGGGGGGTTTGAGCAGTTCTTC. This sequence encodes CASSQDARSGGFEQFF.

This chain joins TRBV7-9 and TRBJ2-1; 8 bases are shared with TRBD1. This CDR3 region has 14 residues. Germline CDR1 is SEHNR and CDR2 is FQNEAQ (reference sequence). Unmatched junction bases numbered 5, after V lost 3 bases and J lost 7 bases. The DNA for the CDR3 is TGTGCCAGCAGCTTCTGGACAGGGATGAATGAGCAGTTCTTC. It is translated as CASSFWTGMNEQFF.

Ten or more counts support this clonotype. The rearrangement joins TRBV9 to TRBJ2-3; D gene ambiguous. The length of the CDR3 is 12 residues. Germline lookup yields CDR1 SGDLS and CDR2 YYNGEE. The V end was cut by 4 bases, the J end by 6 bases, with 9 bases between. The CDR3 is CASSSTGDTQYF. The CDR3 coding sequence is TGTGCCAGCAGCTCCACGGGTGATACGCAGTATTTT.

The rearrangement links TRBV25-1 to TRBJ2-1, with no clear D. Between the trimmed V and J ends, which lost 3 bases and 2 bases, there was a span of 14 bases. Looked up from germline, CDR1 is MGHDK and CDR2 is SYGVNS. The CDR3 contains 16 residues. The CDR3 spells CASSEMGSRTYNEQFF. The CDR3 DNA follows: TGTGCCAGCAGTGAGATGGGTTCCCGTACCTACAATGAGCAGTTCTTC.

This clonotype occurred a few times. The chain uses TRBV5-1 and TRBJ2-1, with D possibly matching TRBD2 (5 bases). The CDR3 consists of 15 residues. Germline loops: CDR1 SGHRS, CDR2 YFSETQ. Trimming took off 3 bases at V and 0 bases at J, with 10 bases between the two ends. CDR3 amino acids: CASSWSGSSYNEQFF. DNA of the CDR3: TGCGCCAGCAGCTGGAGCGGTTCCTCCTACAATGAGCAGTTCTTC.

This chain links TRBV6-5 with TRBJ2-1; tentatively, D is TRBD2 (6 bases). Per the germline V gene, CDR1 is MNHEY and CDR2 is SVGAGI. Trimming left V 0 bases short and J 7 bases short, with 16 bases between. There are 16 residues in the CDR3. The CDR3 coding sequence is TGTGCCAGCAGTTACTCGATCGGGAGAGATTGGAATGAGCAGTTCTTC. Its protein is CASSYSIGRDWNEQFF.

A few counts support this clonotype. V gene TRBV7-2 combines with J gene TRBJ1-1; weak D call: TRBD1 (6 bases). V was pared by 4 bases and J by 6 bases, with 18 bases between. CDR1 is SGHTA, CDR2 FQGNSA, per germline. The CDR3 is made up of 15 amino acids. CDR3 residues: CASSYRRGGGAEAFF. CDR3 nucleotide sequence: TGTGCCAGCAGCTACCGACGAGGGGGAGGGGCTGAAGCTTTCTTT.